The 21 T cell receptor beta chains below come from one sample, sequenced in a study of T cell repertoires in cytomegalovirus infection. Each CDR3 protein is one row after TCRdb ran MiXCR on the reads. The table includes approximately 250,000 distinct CDR3 sequences, 9% to 15% detected once. The specimen was PBMCs. The receptors originated from a human donor in good health (CMV status not recorded). Some clones in this sample may be carry-over from other donors' samples.

The chain joins TRBV4-2 to TRBJ1-2; 10 bases are a match to TRBD1. Germline values: CDR1 LGHNA, CDR2 YNFKEQ. J gave up 2 bases and V 3 bases, and 3 bases lay outside the gene matches. This CDR3 is built from 15 residues. CDR3 residues: CASSQGDRGNYGYTF. CDR3 in DNA: TGTGCCAGCAGCCAGGGGGACAGGGGAAACTATGGCTACACCTTC.

This clonotype occurred many times. The CDR3 loop is CASSVGVQETQYF. CDR3 sequence (DNA): TGCGCCAGCAGCGTCGGGGTCCAAGAGACCCAGTACTTC. The rearrangement links TRBV5-1 to TRBJ2-5, with D possibly matching TRBD2 (5 bases). V lost 4 bases to trimming and J lost 1 base, with 8 bases between them. The CDR3 runs 13 residues. CDR1 and CDR2 (germline): SGHRS, YFSETQ.

The chain employs TRBV14 and TRBJ2-7; 9 bases match TRBD2. Trimming at V came to 6 bases and at J to 4 bases, leaving 10 bases not matched to a gene. The CDR3 is 15 amino acids. Per germline, CDR1 SGHDN and CDR2 FVKESK. CDR3 DNA sequence: TGTGCCAGCAGTTTGGCGGGAGGGCTCGGTTACGAGCAGTACTTC. Its protein product is CASSLAGGLGYEQYF. The full variable domain, rest sourced from reference TRBV14 and TRBJ2-7, is EAGVTQFPSHSVIEKGQTVTLRCDPISGHDNLYWYRRVMGKEIKFLLHFVKESKQDESGMPNNRFLAERTGGTYSTLKVQPAELEDSGVYFCASSLAGGLGYEQYFGPGTRLTVT.

The table lists this clonotype with a few counts. This chain connects TRBV19 to TRBJ1-3, with D uncertain. Germline loops: CDR1 LNHDA, CDR2 SQIVND (reference sequence). The V gene lost 11 bases and the J gene lost 0 bases, with 14 bases spanning the gap. The CDR3 extends over 14 amino acids. The DNA of the CDR3 is TGTGCCTGTACTGCGACACTCTCTGGAAACACCATATATTTT. Translated, it gives CACTATLSGNTIYF.

This chain links TRBV27 with TRBJ2-3; D is unclear. The CDR3 spans 13 residues. Trimming took 5 bases from V and 4 from J, leaving 10 bases between them. Germline CDR1 and CDR2: MNHEY and SMNVEV (reference sequence). CDR3 amino acids: CASSRPGPDTQYF. CDR3 nucleotide sequence: TGTGCCAGCAGTAGACCGGGCCCAGATACGCAGTATTTT.

Many counts were recorded for this clonotype. V and J are TRBV12-3 or TRBV12-4 and TRBJ1-4, with 7 bases lining up with TRBD1. The CDR3 contains 14 residues. The J segment lost 6 bases and the V segment lost 3 bases, leaving 4 bases of the junction unmatched. CDR3: CASSFRQGDEKLFF. The CDR3 DNA follows: TGTGCCAGCAGTTTTCGGCAGGGGGATGAAAAACTGTTTTTT.

This clonotype has just a few counts. The chain carries TRBV15 and TRBJ1-1; unclear D gene. CDR1 LNHNV and CDR2 YYDKDF come from the germline V gene (reference sequence). The CDR3 runs 14 residues. V was clipped by 3 bases and J by 1 base, with 9 bases between them. CDR3 residues: CATSREAGNTEAFF. The CDR3 bases are TGTGCCACCAGCAGGGAAGCAGGGAACACTGAAGCTTTCTTT.

The CDR3 bases are TGTGCCAGTAGTCTCTTAAGGGGTCCAACGGGAAACACCATATATTTT. Its translation is CASSLLRGPTGNTIYF. The V gene is TRBV19, the J gene TRBJ1-3; TRBD1 might be the D (5 bases). This CDR3 has 16 residues. Germline loops: CDR1 LNHDA, CDR2 SQIVND (reference sequence). V lost 5 bases and J 4 bases, leaving 18 bases between the germline ends.

This clonotype was recorded a few times. The rearrangement uses TRBV11-2 and TRBJ2-1; TRBD1 agrees at 7 bases. V shed 5 bases, J shed 10 bases, and the junction held 8 bases outside the gene matches. CDR3 size: 13 residues. Germline V CDR1 and CDR2: SGHAT, FQNNGV. CDR3 in amino acids: CASSARQGREQFF. The CDR3, as DNA: TGTGCCAGCAGCGCCCGACAGGGCCGGGAGCAGTTCTTC.

This clonotype was recorded at least ten times. The rearrangement links TRBV7-2 to TRBJ2-7; D is undetermined. CDR1 and CDR2 (germline): SGHTA, FQGNSA. The CDR3 is made up of 14 amino acids. The V gene lost 0 bases and the J gene lost 11 bases, with 17 bases spanning the gap. This chain's CDR3 is CASSLAGSAPEEYF. The CDR3 nucleotides are TGTGCCAGCAGCTTAGCGGGATCGGCTCCTGAAGAGTACTTC.

This clonotype was picked up many times. The CDR3 bases are TGTGCCAGCAGCTTCACAGGGACCGAGACCCAGTACTTC. Translating it yields CASSFTGTETQYF. The rearrangement uses TRBV7-2 and TRBJ2-5; tentatively, D is TRBD1 (6 bases). Trimming shortened V by 3 bases and J by 5 bases, and 10 bases separated the two germline ends. Germline V lookup: CDR1 SGHTA, CDR2 FQGNSA. The CDR3 spans 13 residues.

A word on this clonotype: Possible read error: a much larger clone is one base away. The chain couples TRBV20-1 to TRBJ1-6, with D maybe TRBD1 (5 bases). The CDR3 consists of 16 residues. CDR1 and CDR2 (germline): DFQATT, SNEGSKA (reference sequence). This CDR3 is CSARVGRAFSDSPLQF. CDR3 in DNA: TGCAGTGCTAGAGTAGGCAGGGCCTTCTCCGATTCACCCCTCCAATTT.

This clonotype was recorded at least ten times. The chain employs TRBV12-5 and TRBJ2-7; possibly TRBD2 for D (7 bases). Trimming left V 7 bases short and J 0 bases short, with 13 bases between. The germline gives CDR1 LGHNT, CDR2 FRNRAP. The CDR3 spans 14 residues. The CDR3 here is CASEGEGSSYEQYF. In DNA, the CDR3 is TGTGCTAGTGAGGGGGAGGGAAGCTCCTACGAGCAGTACTTC.

The chain is built from TRBV19 and TRBJ1-2; the D is unclear. V was clipped by 3 bases and J by 4 bases, with 12 bases between them. CDR1 and CDR2 from the germline V gene are LNHDA and SQIVND (reference sequence). The CDR3 sequence is 14 residues long. Here the CDR3 reads CASSIDGYTYGYTF. Here the CDR3 DNA reads TGTGCCAGTAGTATCGATGGGTATACCTATGGCTACACCTTC.

This clonotype occurred many times. This rearrangement joins TRBV7-2 to TRBJ1-5, with 9 bases aligning to TRBD1. The V gene end was trimmed by 10 bases and the J gene end by 7 bases; junction bases not matched to a gene: 8. Germline V lookup: CDR1 SGHTA, CDR2 FQGNSA. This CDR3 has 13 residues. The CDR3 coding sequence is TGTGCCACCGCTTCGGACAGGGGCCAGCCCCAGCATTTT. Translated: CATASDRGQPQHF.

There are many counts of this clonotype. CDR3 residues: CASSPPKDTQYF. CDR3 in DNA: TGTGCCAGCAGCCCACCTAAAGATACGCAGTATTTT. V gene TRBV7-2 combines with J gene TRBJ2-3; D unresolved. V dropped 5 bases and J dropped 5 bases, with 8 bases sitting between them. Germline V gene data show CDR1 as SGHTA and CDR2 as FQGNSA. This CDR3 spans 12 amino acids.

This clonotype has ten or more counts. This chain connects TRBV7-2 to TRBJ1-1, with a possible D match to TRBD1 (5 bases). Germline V gives CDR1 SGHTA, CDR2 FQGNSA. The CDR3 has 15 amino acids. Trimming took 0 bases from V and 1 from J, leaving 9 bases between them. For the CDR3, the DNA is TGTGCCAGCAGCTTAGCGGGGGGTACGAACACTGAAGCTTTCTTT. It yields the protein CASSLAGGTNTEAFF.

This clonotype has more than one count but fewer than ten. This chain uses TRBV4-3 with TRBJ1-1; tentative D call: TRBD1 (5 bases). V lost 0 bases and J 0 bases, leaving 14 bases between the germline ends. The CDR3 extends over 17 amino acids. Germline loops: CDR1 LGHNA, CDR2 YSLEER. CDR3 sequence: CASSQDRGTALNTEAFF. The CDR3 DNA is TGCGCCAGCAGCCAAGATAGGGGTACAGCTTTGAACACTGAAGCTTTCTTT.

This chain links TRBV6-5 with TRBJ2-4; TRBD2 agrees at 11 bases. The germline gives CDR1 MNHEY, CDR2 SVGAGI. With V trimmed by 6 bases and J by 0 bases, 4 bases remained unmatched. The CDR3 is made up of 16 amino acids. The CDR3 DNA reads as TGTGCCAGCAGCTTCCTAGCGGGAGGAGCCAAAAACATTCAGTACTTC. The encoded protein is CASSFLAGGAKNIQYF.

V is TRBV4-3 and J is TRBJ1-2; 8 nucleotides agree with TRBD1. Looked up from germline, CDR1 is LGHNA and CDR2 is YSLEER. CDR3 length: 14 residues. V gave up 1 base and J gave up 2 bases; unmatched junction bases: 0. Here the CDR3 reads CASSQGDRNYGYTF. As DNA, the CDR3 is TGCGCCAGCAGCCAAGGGGACAGGAACTATGGCTACACCTTC.

The V call is TRBV4-3, the J call TRBJ2-7; D possibly corresponds to TRBD1 (6 bases). The length of the CDR3 is 14 residues. Trimming cost V 6 bases and J 1 base, with 13 bases left between them. Germline CDR1 is LGHNA and CDR2 is YSLEER. CDR3 DNA sequence: TGCGCCAGCAGAAAGACAGGTCAGTCCTACGAGCAGTACTTC. This sequence encodes CASRKTGQSYEQYF.